This TCR beta chain appears in the sequencing data of a study of shared clonotypes between healthy human individuals. CDR1 is SGHAT, CDR2 FQNNGV, per germline. This CDR3 is built from 11 residues. The V and J ends lost 6 bases and 4 bases respectively, with 7 bases between them. Measured with immunoSEQ multiplex PCR; TCRdb has only the in-frame clones, and not every one. The data show roughly 500,000 clones, around 85% seen once. The chain carries TRBV11-2 and TRBJ2-7; D is ambiguous. This receptor was obtained from a middle-aged woman in good health. Some clones in this sample may be carry-over from other donors' samples. Sequenced: PBMCs. CDR3 residues: CASSPHYEQYF. The DNA for the CDR3 is TGTGCCAGCAGTCCTCATTACGAGCAGTACTTC.